These 32 T cell receptor beta chains originate from one sample sequenced in a study of beta chain features in type 1 diabetes. cDNA synthesis used the whole RNA isolate, giving expressed TCRB sequences. Only in-frame clones appear in the TCRdb table, and some are missing; sequencing was by immunoSEQ multiplex PCR. The sample holds roughly 170,000 clones; about 12% are singletons and the top ten take roughly 0.56%. The source material was central memory CD4+ T cells from blood. Receptors originate from a woman aged 18-35 years in good health.

This clone showed up just a few times. This chain links TRBV4-3 with TRBJ1-5; maybe TRBD1 (5 bases). Germline V gene lookup returns CDR1 LGHNA and CDR2 YSLEER. V dropped 1 base and J dropped 2 bases, with 18 bases sitting between them. The CDR3 is 18 amino acids. The CDR3 nucleotides read TGCGCCAGCAGCCAAGCCCTTTTACAAGCGGGGGGCAATCAGCCCCAGCATTTT. Translation gives CASSQALLQAGGNQPQHF.

This clone has a handful of counts. The V gene is TRBV28, the J gene TRBJ2-2, with 7 bases aligning to TRBD2. Germline CDR1 and CDR2: MDHEN and SYDVKM. The CDR3 length is 16 residues. V trimming: 6 bases; J trimming: 4 bases; junction bases outside the gene matches: 11. CDR3 coding DNA: TGTGCCAGCAGATCTGGCGGGAGAGTTGGCACCGGGGAGCTGTTTTTT. Amino acids: CASRSGGRVGTGELFF.

This clone was recorded a few times. V usage is TRBV5-1 and J usage is TRBJ1-2; 9 nucleotides match TRBD1. This CDR3 is 15 amino acids long. The J segment lost 5 bases and the V segment lost 4 bases, leaving 9 bases of the junction unmatched. Germline CDR1 is SGHRS and CDR2 is YFSETQ. CDR3 in DNA: TGCGCCAGCAGCCGGGACAGGGAAGTCGGGTATGGCTACACCTTC. This gives the protein CASSRDREVGYGYTF.

The J gene is TRBJ1-1, the V gene TRBV28, with unresolved D. V lost 6 bases and J lost 4, with 18 bases in between. This CDR3 region has 15 residues. Germline loops: CDR1 MDHEN, CDR2 SYDVKM. The CDR3 sequence: CASRPLRSRGTEAFF. The CDR3 DNA reads TGTGCCAGCAGACCGTTGAGGAGTCGCGGCACTGAAGCTTTCTTT.

This clone was counted a few times. The rearrangement uses TRBV28 and TRBJ1-2, with D unclear. The CDR3 contains 15 residues. Germline CDR1 is MDHEN and CDR2 is SYDVKM. Trimming left V 6 bases short and J 3 bases short, with 17 bases between. The CDR3 reads CASSYPRADYYGYTF. In DNA, the CDR3 is TGTGCCAGCAGCTACCCGCGGGCAGATTACTATGGCTACACCTTC.

The V and J genes are TRBV5-4 and TRBJ1-1, with D tentatively TRBD1 (5 bases). Germline lookup yields CDR1 SGHNT and CDR2 YYREEE (reference sequence). Trimming left V 1 base short and J 0 bases short, with 7 bases between. The CDR3 loop spans 14 amino acids. Written as DNA, the CDR3 is TGTGCCAGCAGCTTGCAGGGTATGAACACTGAAGCTTTCTTT. Protein sequence: CASSLQGMNTEAFF.

The genes are TRBV30 and TRBJ1-5; TRBD1 matches at 8 bases. This CDR3 spans 17 amino acids. The V gene's germline CDR1 is GTSNPN and CDR2 SVGIG (reference sequence). V was clipped by 0 bases and J by 2 bases; unmatched bases: 9. CDR3 in amino acids: CAWSVGGTGSGNQPQHF. The CDR3, as DNA: TGTGCCTGGAGTGTAGGAGGGACAGGCTCGGGCAATCAGCCCCAGCATTTT.

This clone was counted a few times. The chain is built from TRBV2 and TRBJ1-2; D is uncertain. The CDR3 is 14 residues long. CDR1 is SNHLY, CDR2 FYNNEI, per germline. V was shortened by 2 bases and J by 5 bases, with 12 bases between the two germline ends. The CDR3 coding sequence is TGTGCCAGCAGTGAATCGACGCCTAGGTATGGCTACACCTTC. Residues: CASSESTPRYGYTF.

This clone occurred a few times. This chain connects TRBV25-1 to TRBJ1-2; 9 nucleotides match TRBD1. Germline V gives CDR1 MGHDK, CDR2 SYGVNS. The CDR3 has 15 residues. The junction had 7 bases not matched to a gene; V was cut back by 4 bases and J by 4 bases. The CDR3 reads CASSARQGGSYGYTF. For the CDR3, the DNA is TGTGCCAGCAGTGCACGACAGGGGGGAAGCTATGGCTACACCTTC.

The chain uses TRBV7-2 and TRBJ2-7; D is unresolved. With 2 bases removed from V and 2 bases from J, the gap between germline ends came to 13 bases. Germline CDR1 is SGHTA and CDR2 is FQGNSA. This CDR3 is built from 15 residues. CDR3 coding DNA: TGTGCCAGCAGCTTACATAGTACGTTACCCTACGAGCAGTACTTC. It encodes CASSLHSTLPYEQYF. Full variable domain (outside the CDR3, taken from reference TRBV7-2 and TRBJ2-7): GAGVSQSPSNKVTEKGKDVELRCDPISGHTALYWYRQSLGQGLEFLIYFQGNSAPDKSGLPSDRFSAERTGGSVSTLTIQRTQQEDSAVYLCASSLHSTLPYEQYFGPGTRLTVT.

The V call is TRBV29-1, the J call TRBJ2-5, with 9 bases that match TRBD2. From germline, CDR1 is SQVTM and CDR2 ANQGSEA. Germline trimming cut 6 bases from V and 2 bases from J; bases unmatched to any gene: 4. The CDR3 is 13 amino acids. The DNA for the CDR3 is TGCAGCGTAGCGGGAGGCTTTCAAGAGACCCAGTACTTC. This encodes CSVAGGFQETQYF.

This rearrangement joins TRBV28 to TRBJ2-5, with TRBD1 identical over 9 bases. This CDR3 is built from 16 residues. Trimming at V came to 6 bases and at J to 1 base, leaving 9 bases not matched to a gene. Germline CDR1 and CDR2: MDHEN and SYDVKM. CDR3 region: CASSQPGTGTQETQYF. The CDR3 DNA reads as TGTGCCAGCAGCCAACCCGGGACAGGGACCCAAGAGACCCAGTACTTC.

This clone appeared a few times. The gene calls are TRBV6-1 and TRBJ2-3; tentatively, D is TRBD2 (5 bases). The V end was cut by 8 bases, the J end by 0 bases, with 15 bases between. This CDR3 has 15 amino acids. Germline CDR1 is MNHNS and CDR2 is SASEGT. This CDR3 reads CASVGGGKSTDTQYF. The CDR3 DNA reads as TGTGCCAGCGTCGGAGGAGGAAAAAGCACAGATACGCAGTATTTT.

This clone was counted a few times. The rearrangement uses TRBV29-1 and TRBJ2-1, with D perhaps TRBD2 (5 bases). CDR1 SQVTM and CDR2 ANQGSEA come from the germline V gene. CDR3 length equals 13 residues. V was trimmed by 4 bases and J by 9 bases, leaving 16 bases between them. The CDR3 loop is CSVGGPILGEQFF. The CDR3 DNA reads TGCAGCGTTGGAGGGCCTATCTTGGGTGAGCAGTTCTTC.

This rearrangement joins TRBV30 to TRBJ1-5, with D unclear. Germline V gene lookup returns CDR1 GTSNPN and CDR2 SVGIG (reference sequence). V was shortened by 1 base and J by 0 bases, with 16 bases between the two germline ends. The CDR3 has 17 amino acids. CDR3 protein: CAWSGRNRQYSNQPQHF. Written as DNA, the CDR3 is TGTGCCTGGAGTGGGCGGAATCGCCAGTATAGCAATCAGCCCCAGCATTTT.

This chain links TRBV29-1 with TRBJ1-4; D unclear. Germline values: CDR1 SQVTM, CDR2 ANQGSEA. Trimming took 4 bases from V and 4 from J, leaving 7 bases between them. This CDR3 contains 12 residues. This chain's CDR3 is CSVGGSNEKLFF. The DNA of the CDR3 is TGCAGCGTTGGAGGAAGTAATGAAAAACTGTTTTTT.

This clone was seen a handful of times. The chain links TRBV18 to TRBJ2-7; 7 positions match TRBD2. Germline values: CDR1 KGHSH, CDR2 LQKENI. Trimming cost V 1 base and J 2 bases; bases outside gene matches: 5. The CDR3 loop spans 15 amino acids. In DNA form, the CDR3 reads TGTGCCAGCTCACCACGGGCTAGCGGAGCCTACGAGCAGTACTTC. Its translation: CASSPRASGAYEQYF.

This chain joins TRBV5-1 and TRBJ2-5; 9 nucleotides agree with TRBD1. The CDR3 runs to 15 residues. CDR1 and CDR2 from the germline V gene are SGHRS and YFSETQ. The V and J ends lost 2 bases and 1 base, in that order; junction bases with no gene match: 3. Written as DNA, the CDR3 is TGCGCCAGCAGCTTAACGGGACAGGGCCAAGAGACCCAGTACTTC. Translating it yields CASSLTGQGQETQYF.

This clone was seen a few times. The V call is TRBV4-2, the J call TRBJ2-1, with D perhaps TRBD2 (6 bases). The CDR3 covers 15 residues. The germline gives CDR1 LGHNA, CDR2 YNFKEQ. The V and J ends lost 0 bases and 9 bases respectively, with 15 bases between them. The CDR3: CASSQDRATRSEQFF. CDR3 DNA: TGTGCCAGCAGCCAAGATAGGGCGACTAGGAGTGAGCAGTTCTTC.

This clone has just a few counts. The chain links TRBV4-1 to TRBJ2-7; 8 bases fit TRBD2. CDR1 and CDR2 from the germline V gene are MGHRA and YSYEKL. This CDR3 region has 16 residues. Germline trimming cut 1 base from V and 6 bases from J; bases unmatched to any gene: 11. The CDR3, as DNA: TGCGCCAGCAGCCAAGGACCCAGGCTAGCGGGTTTCGAGCAGTACTTC. Its translation: CASSQGPRLAGFEQYF.

The chain uses TRBV18 and TRBJ2-3; D may be TRBD2 (5 bases). The CDR3 consists of 14 residues. Germline V gene lookup returns CDR1 KGHSH and CDR2 LQKENI. The ends were cut back, 0 bases at V and 1 base at J, with 5 bases in the middle. The CDR3 DNA reads as TGTGCCAGCTCACCACCAGCGGGCACAGATACGCAGTATTTT. It translates to CASSPPAGTDTQYF.

This chain uses TRBV9 with TRBJ2-5, with D possibly being TRBD2 (7 bases). Trimming stripped 0 bases from V and 5 bases from J, with 14 bases between. The germline CDR1 and CDR2 sequences are SGDLS and YYNGEE. This CDR3 is 15 amino acids long. CDR3 nucleotide sequence: TGTGCCAGCAGCGTAGGAGGGGGGGACGGGGAGACCCAGTACTTC. Its translation: CASSVGGGDGETQYF.

This clone was seen a handful of times. The chain couples TRBV5-4 to TRBJ2-5; 11 bases are a match to TRBD2. Germline assignment: CDR1 SGHNT and CDR2 YYREEE (reference sequence). The CDR3 extends over 16 amino acids. The V gene end was trimmed by 3 bases and the J gene end by 5 bases; junction bases not matched to a gene: 9. CDR3 protein: CASSSIAGGPAETQYF. The CDR3 DNA follows: TGTGCCAGCAGCTCTATAGCGGGAGGGCCGGCGGAGACCCAGTACTTC.

This clone was seen a handful of times. The chain has TRBV7-9 and TRBJ2-1, with 12 bases lining up with TRBD2. Trimming took 4 bases from V and 9 from J; bases not matched to a gene: 10. The length of the CDR3 is 16 residues. Looked up from germline, CDR1 is SEHNR and CDR2 is FQNEAQ (reference sequence). The CDR3 is CASSSRLAGESGEQFF. As DNA, the CDR3 is TGTGCCAGCAGCTCCCGACTAGCGGGAGAGTCCGGTGAGCAGTTCTTC.

This clone was detected a few times. This CDR3 reads CASSLAQGSYGYTF. The CDR3 bases are TGTGCCAGCAGCTTAGCGCAGGGCTCCTATGGCTACACCTTC. This rearrangement joins TRBV7-9 to TRBJ1-2, with D tentatively TRBD1 (5 bases). This CDR3 spans 14 amino acids. In germline, CDR1 is SEHNR, CDR2 FQNEAQ (reference sequence). Trimming shortened V by 0 bases and J by 4 bases, and 9 bases separated the two germline ends.

This clone showed up just a few times. The chain links TRBV2 to TRBJ2-1, with 7 bases fitting TRBD2. Per the germline V gene, CDR1 is SNHLY and CDR2 is FYNNEI. V trimming: 1 base; J trimming: 8 bases; junction bases outside the gene matches: 8. This CDR3 contains 15 residues. The CDR3 sequence is CASSEEGSGWDEQFF. CDR3 nucleotides: TGTGCCAGCAGTGAAGAGGGTAGCGGGTGGGATGAGCAGTTCTTC. The full variable domain, its missing parts supplied by reference TRBV2 and TRBJ2-1, is EPEVTQTPSHQVTQMGQEVILRCVPISNHLYFYWYRQILGQKVEFLVSFYNNEISEKSEIFDDQFSVERPDGSNFTLKIRSTKLEDSAMYFCASSEEGSGWDEQFFGPGTRLTVL.

This sequence joins TRBV29-1 and TRBJ2-1, with D possibly being TRBD1 (5 bases). CDR1 SQVTM and CDR2 ANQGSEA come from the germline V gene. This CDR3 contains 12 residues. Trimming left V 5 bases short and J 7 bases short, with 12 bases between. CDR3 sequence reads: CSVLGQGNEQFF. Here the CDR3 DNA reads TGCAGCGTTTTGGGGCAAGGGAATGAGCAGTTCTTC.

This chain joins TRBV7-2 and TRBJ2-1; 8 bases are a match to TRBD2. This CDR3 comprises 14 residues. Germline CDR1 and CDR2: SGHTA and FQGNSA. The V gene end was trimmed by 4 bases and the J gene end by 10 bases; junction bases not matched to a gene: 9. CDR3 nucleotides: TGTGCCAGCAGCTATAGCGGGATGGTGGGAGAGCAGTTCTTC. Its translation: CASSYSGMVGEQFF. The full variable domain, its missing parts supplied by reference TRBV7-2 and TRBJ2-1, is GAGVSQSPSNKVTEKGKDVELRCDPISGHTALYWYRQSLGQGLEFLIYFQGNSAPDKSGLPSDRFSAERTGGSVSTLTIQRTQQEDSAVYLCASSYSGMVGEQFFGPGTRLTVL.

This clone was picked up a small number of times. The chain uses TRBV5-1 and TRBJ2-3; 9 bases match TRBD1. The CDR3 has 16 residues. The junction had 5 bases not matched to a gene; V was cut back by 2 bases and J by 1 base. Germline values: CDR1 SGHRS, CDR2 YFSETQ. The CDR3, as DNA: TGCGCCAGCAGCTTTTCAGGGGACAGGGGCACAGATACGCAGTATTTT. Translating it yields CASSFSGDRGTDTQYF.

This clone has only a few counts. J is TRBJ2-7 and V is TRBV4-1; 12 bases are a match to TRBD1. This CDR3 spans 16 amino acids. Germline V CDR1 and CDR2: MGHRA, YSYEKL. V shed 0 bases, J shed 6 bases, and the junction held 6 bases outside the gene matches. The CDR3 sequence is CASSQDRGTGGSEQYF. CDR3 nucleotide sequence: TGCGCCAGCAGCCAAGATCGGGGGACAGGGGGCTCCGAGCAGTACTTC.

The chain links TRBV11-2 to TRBJ2-1; 9 bases line up with TRBD2. J lost 7 bases, V lost 5 bases, and 12 bases had no gene match. The CDR3 runs 16 residues. Germline assignment: CDR1 SGHAT and CDR2 FQNNGV. This CDR3 reads CASSHWGSGRGNEQFF. The CDR3 DNA sequence: TGTGCCAGCAGCCACTGGGGTAGCGGGAGAGGAAATGAGCAGTTCTTC.

This rearrangement joins TRBV7-2 to TRBJ2-3; 8 nucleotides agree with TRBD2. Germline values: CDR1 SGHTA, CDR2 FQGNSA. Trimming at V came to 11 bases and at J to 6 bases, leaving 10 bases not matched to a gene. The CDR3 loop spans 13 amino acids. Written as DNA, the CDR3 is TGTGCCTCATCCGGGAGGGTCAGGGATACGCAGTATTTT. As protein: CASSGRVRDTQYF.